This T cell receptor (beta chain) was sequenced for a study of response to subunit inactivated influenza vaccine. The study's findings and limits: A suggestion made by the authors is that each seasonal influenza vaccination recruits few new T cells.

A word on this clonotype: Antigen unknown.

TCRdb itself ran the RT-PCR reads through MiXCR, one entry per CDR3 protein. Of 500,000 or so distinct CDR3 sequences listed, approximately 15% are singletons. Germline V gene sequence: CDR1 SEHNR, CDR2 FQNEAQ (reference sequence). The length of the CDR3 is 17 residues. V was shortened by 4 bases and J by 3 bases, with 19 bases between the two germline ends. Sequenced material: CD4+ T cells sorted from PBMCs, taken less than 30 months after vaccination. The clonotype originates from a man aged 45 to 70 who received an inactivated influenza vaccine. J is TRBJ2-1 and V is TRBV7-9, with D maybe TRBD1 (5 bases). The CDR3 DNA reads as TGTGCCAGCAGCTATTTTCGGCAGGGAAGGTTCTACAATGAGCAGTTCTTC. Translation gives CASSYFRQGRFYNEQFF.